These T cell receptor beta chains were read from a single sample in a study of response to subunit inactivated influenza vaccine. One entry per CDR3 protein, called by TCRdb with MiXCR from the RT-PCR reads. The sample shows some 850,000 distinct CDR3 sequences, about 18% of them seen only once. The input for sequencing was PBMCs from blood, taken roughly 5 days after vaccination. The origin of the receptors is a man in his fifties who received an inactivated influenza vaccine. The CDR3 runs from the conserved cysteine through the conserved F or W. The D gene is left open where the match is weak. A row's size may be missing; if present it is once, few, many or a size class.

D gene	V gene	clone size	J gene	CDR3 protein	CDR3 DNA
TRBD2	TRBV15	many	TRBJ2-1	CATSRGLAGPYNEQFF	TGTGCCACCAGCAGAGGACTAGCGGGACCTTACAATGAGCAGTTCTTC
TRBD1	TRBV12-3/TRBV12-4	few	TRBJ2-3	CASSFWGQGAHTQYF	TGTGCCAGCAGTTTCTGGGGACAGGGGGCACATACGCAGTATTTT
.	TRBV28	.	TRBJ2-7	CASSFARWETVRHF	TGTGCCAGCAGTTTTGCCCGCTGGGAGACGGTGAGACACTTC
.	TRBV29-1	many	TRBJ2-7	CSVDQGYEQYF	TGCAGCGTTGACCAGGGTTACGAGCAGTACTTC
.	TRBV20-1	few	TRBJ2-1	CSASFGGPRGEQFF	TGCAGTGCTAGTTTCGGGGGGCCGCGAGGGGAGCAGTTCTTC
.	TRBV4-3	few	TRBJ2-3	CASSQDGVITDTQYF	TGCGCCAGCAGCCAAGACGGGGTAATCACAGATACGCAGTATTTT
.	TRBV18	.	TRBJ2-7	CASSPQGSSSYEQYF	TGTGCCAGCTCACCACAAGGCTCGAGCTCCTACGAGCAGTACTTC
.	TRBV6-2/TRBV6-3	few	TRBJ2-7	CASSLSRYYEQYF	TGTGCCAGCAGTTTGTCCCGATACTACGAGCAGTACTTC
.	TRBV3-1	.	TRBJ2-2	CASSEVANTGELFF	TGTGCCAGCAGCGAAGTTGCGAACACCGGGGAGCTGTTTTTT
TRBD1	TRBV28	.	TRBJ2-1	CASSMGGQGENEQFF	TGTGCCAGCAGCATGGGGGGACAGGGGGAAAATGAGCAGTTCTTC
.	TRBV5-5	many	TRBJ1-2	CASSLRGDYGYTF	TGTGCCAGCAGTTTACGGGGTGACTATGGCTACACCTTC
.	TRBV12-3/TRBV12-4	many	TRBJ2-2	CASSFRGSNTGELFF	TGTGCCAGCAGTTTTAGGGGTTCGAACACCGGGGAGCTGTTTTTT
TRBD2	TRBV18	few	TRBJ2-1	CASSTPGGRDNEQFF	TGTGCCAGCTCCACCCCTGGCGGGAGGGACAATGAGCAGTTCTTC
.	TRBV20-1	many	TRBJ2-7	CSAFRLAGSYEQYF	TGCAGTGCTTTCCGTCTAGCTGGAAGCTACGAGCAGTACTTC
.	TRBV5-1	.	TRBJ2-3	CASSLEVPSSSGDTQYF	TGCGCCAGCAGCTTGGAGGTCCCTTCTTCTTCTGGGGATACGCAGTATTTT
.	TRBV10-2	.	TRBJ2-5	CASSAGTWKETQYF	TGCGCCAGCAGTGCCGGGACATGGAAGGAGACCCAGTACTTC
TRBD2	TRBV20-1	.	TRBJ2-5	CSAPGQTSGGAAQYF	TGCAGTGCTCCTGGGCAAACTAGCGGGGGGGCAGCCCAGTACTTC
TRBD2	TRBV9	.	TRBJ2-1	CASSTGLAMNNEQFF	TGTGCCAGCAGCACGGGACTAGCGATGAACAATGAGCAGTTCTTC
TRBD1	TRBV29-1	few	TRBJ1-2	CSDHRGYGYTF	TGCAGCGACCACAGGGGCTATGGCTACACCTTC
TRBD1	TRBV10-3	.	TRBJ2-1	CAMSARTGGGQGEQFF	TGTGCCATGAGCGCCAGGACAGGGGGAGGACAGGGTGAGCAGTTCTTC
.	TRBV7-8	.	TRBJ2-2	CASSLRQAGELFF	TGTGCCAGCAGCTTAAGACAGGCTGGGGAGCTGTTTTTT
.	TRBV6-2/TRBV6-3	.	TRBJ2-5	CASNSPGTLTQYF	TGTGCCAGCAATTCCCCTGGCACCCTAACCCAGTACTTC
TRBD1	TRBV20-1	few	TRBJ1-1	CSAPSPIRTGKTEAFF	TGCAGTGCTCCCTCCCCTATCCGGACAGGGAAAACTGAAGCTTTCTTT
.	TRBV7-8	few	TRBJ2-1	CASSLVWRGEQFF	TGTGCCAGCAGCTTAGTTTGGCGAGGAGAGCAGTTCTTC
.	TRBV9	few	TRBJ2-7	CASSTGLLSYEQYF	TGTGCCAGCAGCACGGGACTCCTCTCCTACGAGCAGTACTTC
TRBD2	TRBV10-2	few	TRBJ2-3	CASSGGTSGGPSSTDTQYF	TGCGCCAGCAGCGGTGGGACTAGCGGGGGGCCATCTAGCACAGATACGCAGTATTTT
.	TRBV6-1	.	TRBJ2-2	CASKMRADYYTGELFF	TGTGCCAGCAAAATGCGGGCAGACTACTACACCGGGGAGCTGTTTTTT
.	TRBV10-1	few	TRBJ1-1	CASSPRADTNTEAFF	TGCGCCAGCAGTCCCAGGGCCGATACGAACACTGAAGCTTTCTTT
.	TRBV10-3	.	TRBJ2-3	CASGAGGIFQYF	TGTGCCAGTGGGGCTGGCGGGATTTTTCAGTATTTT
.	TRBV11-2	.	TRBJ2-1	CASSLKQLGINNEQFF	TGTGCCAGCAGCCTCAAACAACTCGGGATTAACAATGAGCAGTTCTTC
.	TRBV29-1	.	TRBJ2-3	CSVEGSGLTDTQYF	TGCAGCGTTGAAGGTAGCGGCCTCACAGATACGCAGTATTTT
TRBD2	TRBV5-1	.	TRBJ2-2	CASSTSLAGGPNTGELFF	TGCGCCAGCAGCACCTCACTAGCGGGGGGTCCGAACACCGGGGAGCTGTTTTTT
.	TRBV20-1	many	TRBJ2-1	CSASGYLKLYNEQFF	TGCAGTGCTAGCGGATACTTAAAGTTATACAATGAGCAGTTCTTC
.	TRBV30	.	TRBJ2-2	CAWIQGSTGELFF	TGTGCCTGGATACAGGGAAGCACCGGGGAGCTGTTTTTT
.	TRBV7-9	.	TRBJ2-5	CASTPWRETQYF	TGTGCCAGCACCCCTTGGCGAGAGACCCAGTACTTC